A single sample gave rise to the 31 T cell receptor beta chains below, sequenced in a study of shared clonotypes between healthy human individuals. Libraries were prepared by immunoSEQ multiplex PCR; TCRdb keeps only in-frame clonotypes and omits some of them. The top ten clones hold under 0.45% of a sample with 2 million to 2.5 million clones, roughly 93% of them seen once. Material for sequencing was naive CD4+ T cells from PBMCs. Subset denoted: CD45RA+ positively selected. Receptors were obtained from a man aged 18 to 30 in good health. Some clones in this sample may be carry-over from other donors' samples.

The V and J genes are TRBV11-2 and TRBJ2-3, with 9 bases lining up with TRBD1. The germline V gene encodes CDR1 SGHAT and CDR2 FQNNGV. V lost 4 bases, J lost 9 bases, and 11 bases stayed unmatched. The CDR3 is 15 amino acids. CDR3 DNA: TGTGCCAGCAGCTCAGAGATACAGGGGGCCGCGACGCAGTATTTT. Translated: CASSSEIQGAATQYF.

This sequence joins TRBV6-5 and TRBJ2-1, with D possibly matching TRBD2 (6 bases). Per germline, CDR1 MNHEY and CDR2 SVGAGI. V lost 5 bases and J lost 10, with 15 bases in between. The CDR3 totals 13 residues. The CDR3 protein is CASSTGSPPEQFF. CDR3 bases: TGTGCCAGCAGTACCGGGAGCCCACCGGAGCAGTTCTTC.

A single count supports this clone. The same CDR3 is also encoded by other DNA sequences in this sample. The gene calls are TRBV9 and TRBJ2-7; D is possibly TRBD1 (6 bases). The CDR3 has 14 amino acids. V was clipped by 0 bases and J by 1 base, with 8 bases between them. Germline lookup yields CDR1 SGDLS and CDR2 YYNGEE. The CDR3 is CASSVGTASYEQYF. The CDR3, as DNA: TGTGCCAGCAGCGTAGGGACAGCATCCTACGAGCAGTACTTC.

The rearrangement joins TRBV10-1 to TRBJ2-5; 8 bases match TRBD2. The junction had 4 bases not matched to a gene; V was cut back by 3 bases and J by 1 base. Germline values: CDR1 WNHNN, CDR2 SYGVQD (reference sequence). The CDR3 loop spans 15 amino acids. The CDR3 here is CASSDPGLVQETQYF. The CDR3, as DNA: TGCGCCAGCAGTGATCCGGGACTAGTCCAAGAGACCCAGTACTTC.

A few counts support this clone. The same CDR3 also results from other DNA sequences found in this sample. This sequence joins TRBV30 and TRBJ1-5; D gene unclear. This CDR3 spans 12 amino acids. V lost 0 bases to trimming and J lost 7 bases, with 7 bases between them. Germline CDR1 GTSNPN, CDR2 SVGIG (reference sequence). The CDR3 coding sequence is TGTGCCTGGAGTGTAGGGAGGCAGCCCCAGCATTTT. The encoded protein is CAWSVGRQPQHF. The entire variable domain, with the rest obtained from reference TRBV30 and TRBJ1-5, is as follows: SQTIHQWPATLVQPVGSPLSLECTVEGTSNPNLYWYRQAAGRGLQLLFYSVGIGQISSEVPQNLSASRPQDRQFILSSKKLLLSDSGFYLCAWSVGRQPQHFGDGTRLSIL.

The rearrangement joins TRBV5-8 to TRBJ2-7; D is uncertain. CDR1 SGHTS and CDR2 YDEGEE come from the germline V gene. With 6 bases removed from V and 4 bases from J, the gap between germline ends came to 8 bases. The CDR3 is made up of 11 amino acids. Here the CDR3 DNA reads TGTGCCAGCACCACGGCTTACGAGCAGTACTTC. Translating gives CASTTAYEQYF. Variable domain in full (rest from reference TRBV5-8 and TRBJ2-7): EAGVTQSPTHLIKTRGQQATLRCSPISGHTSVYWYQQALGLGLQFLLWYDEGEERNRGNFPPRFSGRQFPNYSSELNVNALELEDSALYLCASTTAYEQYFGPGTRLTVT.

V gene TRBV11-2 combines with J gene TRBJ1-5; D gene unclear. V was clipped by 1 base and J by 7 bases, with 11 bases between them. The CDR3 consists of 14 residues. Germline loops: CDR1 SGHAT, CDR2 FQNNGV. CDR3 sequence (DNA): TGTGCCAGCAGCTTAGGACCAACCGCACAGCCCCAGCATTTT. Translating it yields CASSLGPTAQPQHF.

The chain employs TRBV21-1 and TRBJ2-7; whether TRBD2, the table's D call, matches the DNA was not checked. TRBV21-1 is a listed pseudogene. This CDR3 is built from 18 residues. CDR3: CASRIMRWGAGGIHEQYF. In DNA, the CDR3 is TGTGCCAGCAGAATAATGAGGTGGGGAGCGGGAGGTATCCACGAGCAGTACTTC.

CDR3 loop: CASTQGLSSNQPQHF. CDR3 DNA sequence: TGTGCCAGCACCCAGGGTCTGAGTAGCAATCAGCCCCAGCATTTT. V usage is TRBV6-6 and J usage is TRBJ1-5; perhaps TRBD1 as D (5 bases). Trimming took off 7 bases at V and 0 bases at J, with 13 bases between the two ends. The CDR3 is made up of 15 amino acids. Germline V gives CDR1 MNHNY, CDR2 SVGAGI (reference sequence).

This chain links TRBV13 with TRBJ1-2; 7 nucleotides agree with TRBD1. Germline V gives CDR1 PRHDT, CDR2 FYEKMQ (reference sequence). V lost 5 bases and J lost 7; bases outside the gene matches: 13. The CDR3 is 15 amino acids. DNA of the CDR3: TGTGCCAGCAGCCCCCGGGACAGAAAGATAAGTGGCTACACCTTC. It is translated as CASSPRDRKISGYTF.

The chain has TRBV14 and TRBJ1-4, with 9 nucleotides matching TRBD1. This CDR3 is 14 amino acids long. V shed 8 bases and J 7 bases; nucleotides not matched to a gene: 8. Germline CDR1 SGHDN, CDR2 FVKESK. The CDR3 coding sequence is TGTGCCAGCTCTAGACAGGGGGTCCGTGAAAAACTGTTTTTT. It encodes CASSRQGVREKLFF.

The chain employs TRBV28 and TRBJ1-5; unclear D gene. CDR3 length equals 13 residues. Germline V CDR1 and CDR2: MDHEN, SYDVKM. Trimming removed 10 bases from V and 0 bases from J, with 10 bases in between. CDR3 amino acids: CATEGDSNQPQHF. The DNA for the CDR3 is TGTGCCACCGAGGGAGATAGCAATCAGCCCCAGCATTTT.

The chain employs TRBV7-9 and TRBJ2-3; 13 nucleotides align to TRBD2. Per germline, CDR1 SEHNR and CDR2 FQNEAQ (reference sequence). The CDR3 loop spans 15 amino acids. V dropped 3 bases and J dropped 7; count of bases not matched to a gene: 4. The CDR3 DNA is TGTGCCAGCAGCTTCCGGACTAGCGGGAGTTATACGCAGTATTTT. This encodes CASSFRTSGSYTQYF.

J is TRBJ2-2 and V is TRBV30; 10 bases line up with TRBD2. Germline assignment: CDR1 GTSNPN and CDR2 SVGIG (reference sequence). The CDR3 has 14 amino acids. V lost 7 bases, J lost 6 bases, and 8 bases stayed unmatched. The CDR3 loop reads CAYASGSFSGELFF. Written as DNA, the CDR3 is TGTGCCTACGCTAGCGGGAGTTTTTCCGGGGAGCTGTTTTTT.

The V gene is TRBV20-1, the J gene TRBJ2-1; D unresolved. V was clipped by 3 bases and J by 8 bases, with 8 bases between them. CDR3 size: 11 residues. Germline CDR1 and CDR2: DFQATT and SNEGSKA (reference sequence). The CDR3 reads CSARAQDEQFF. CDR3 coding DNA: TGCAGTGCTAGGGCCCAAGATGAGCAGTTCTTC.

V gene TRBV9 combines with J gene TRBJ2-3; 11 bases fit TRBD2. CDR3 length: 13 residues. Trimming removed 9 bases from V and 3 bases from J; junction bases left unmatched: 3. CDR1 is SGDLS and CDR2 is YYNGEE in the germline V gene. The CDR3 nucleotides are TGTGCCACGACTAGCGGGACGACAGATACGCAGTATTTT. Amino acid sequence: CATTSGTTDTQYF.

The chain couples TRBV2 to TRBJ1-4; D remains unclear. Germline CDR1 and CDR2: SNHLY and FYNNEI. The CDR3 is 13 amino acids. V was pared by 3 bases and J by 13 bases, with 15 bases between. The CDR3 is CASSDFVSTLLFF. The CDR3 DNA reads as TGTGCCAGCAGTGATTTCGTAAGCACGCTACTGTTTTTT.

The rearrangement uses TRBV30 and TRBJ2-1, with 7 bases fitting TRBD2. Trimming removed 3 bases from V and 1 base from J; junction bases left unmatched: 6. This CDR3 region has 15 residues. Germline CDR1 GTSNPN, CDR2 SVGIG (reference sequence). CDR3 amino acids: CAWSPLATSYNEQFF. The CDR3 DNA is TGTGCCTGGAGCCCACTAGCGACATCCTACAATGAGCAGTTCTTC.

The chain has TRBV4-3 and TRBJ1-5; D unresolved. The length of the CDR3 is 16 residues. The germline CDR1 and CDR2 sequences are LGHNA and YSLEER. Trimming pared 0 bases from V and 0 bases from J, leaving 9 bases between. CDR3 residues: CASSQDNSYSNQPQHF. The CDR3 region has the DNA TGCGCCAGCAGCCAAGATAACTCTTATAGCAATCAGCCCCAGCATTTT.

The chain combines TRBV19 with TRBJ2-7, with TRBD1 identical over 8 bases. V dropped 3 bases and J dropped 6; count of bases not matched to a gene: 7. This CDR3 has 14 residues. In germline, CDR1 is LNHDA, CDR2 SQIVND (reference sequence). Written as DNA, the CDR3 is TGTGCCAGTAGTATCCCAGGGGGCTCGTCCGAGCAGTACTTC. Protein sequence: CASSIPGGSSEQYF.

Written as DNA, the CDR3 is TGTGCCAGCAGCCAAAGGCAGGGGTACACCGGGGAGCTGTTTTTT. Protein sequence: CASSQRQGYTGELFF. The genes are TRBV14 and TRBJ2-2; D perhaps matches TRBD1 (6 bases). Germline V gene lookup returns CDR1 SGHDN and CDR2 FVKESK. V was shortened by 2 bases and J by 3 bases, with 10 bases between the two germline ends. The CDR3 length is 15 residues.

This CDR3 is CASSPQGTGVYEQYF. DNA of the CDR3: TGCGCCAGCAGCCCTCAGGGGACAGGGGTCTACGAGCAGTACTTC. V usage is TRBV5-1 and J usage is TRBJ2-7, with 10 bases lining up with TRBD1. Trimming took 4 bases from V and 3 from J; bases not matched to a gene: 7. CDR1 and CDR2 from the germline V gene are SGHRS and YFSETQ. The CDR3 has 15 residues.

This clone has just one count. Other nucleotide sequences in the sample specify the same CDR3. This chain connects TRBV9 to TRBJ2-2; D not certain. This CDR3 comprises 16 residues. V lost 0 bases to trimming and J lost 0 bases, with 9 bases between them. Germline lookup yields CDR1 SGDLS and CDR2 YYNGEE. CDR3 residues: CASSVDPRTNTGELFF. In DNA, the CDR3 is TGTGCCAGCAGCGTAGATCCGAGGACGAACACCGGGGAGCTGTTTTTT.

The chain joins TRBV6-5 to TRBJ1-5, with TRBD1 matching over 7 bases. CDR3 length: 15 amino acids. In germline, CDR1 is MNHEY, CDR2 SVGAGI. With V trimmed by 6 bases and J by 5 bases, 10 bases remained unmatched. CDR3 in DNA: TGTGCCAGCAGCGACCGGGACAGAGGGGATCAGCCCCAGCATTTT. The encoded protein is CASSDRDRGDQPQHF.

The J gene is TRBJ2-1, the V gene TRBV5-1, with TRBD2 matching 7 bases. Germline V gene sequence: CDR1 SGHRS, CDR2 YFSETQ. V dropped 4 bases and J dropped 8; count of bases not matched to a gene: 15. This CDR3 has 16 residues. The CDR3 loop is CASSVAGREFQDEQFF. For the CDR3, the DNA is TGCGCCAGCAGCGTCGCAGGGCGGGAGTTTCAGGATGAGCAGTTCTTC.

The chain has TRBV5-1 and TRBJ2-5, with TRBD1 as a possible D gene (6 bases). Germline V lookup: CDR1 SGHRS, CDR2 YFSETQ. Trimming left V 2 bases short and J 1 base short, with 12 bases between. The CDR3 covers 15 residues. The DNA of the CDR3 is TGCGCCAGCAGCTTTTCGGGGACACCCCAAGAGACCCAGTACTTC. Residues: CASSFSGTPQETQYF.

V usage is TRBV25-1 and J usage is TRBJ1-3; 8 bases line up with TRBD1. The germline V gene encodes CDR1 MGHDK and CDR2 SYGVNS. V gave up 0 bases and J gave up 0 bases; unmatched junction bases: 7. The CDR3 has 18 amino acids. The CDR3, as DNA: TGTGCCAGCAGTGAATATTACAGGGGGACCCTCTCTGGAAACACCATATATTTT. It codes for CASSEYYRGTLSGNTIYF.

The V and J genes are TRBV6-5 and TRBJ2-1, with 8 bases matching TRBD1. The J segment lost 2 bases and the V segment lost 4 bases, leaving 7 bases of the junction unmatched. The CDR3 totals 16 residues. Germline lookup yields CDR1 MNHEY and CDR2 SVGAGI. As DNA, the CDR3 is TGTGCCAGCAGTTTAAGACGACAGGGGCCCTACAATGAGCAGTTCTTC. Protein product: CASSLRRQGPYNEQFF.

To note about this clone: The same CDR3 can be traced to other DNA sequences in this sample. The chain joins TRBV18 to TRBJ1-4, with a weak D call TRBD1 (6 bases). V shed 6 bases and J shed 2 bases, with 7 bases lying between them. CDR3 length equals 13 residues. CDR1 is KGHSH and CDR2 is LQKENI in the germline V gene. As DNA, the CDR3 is TGTGCCAGCTCCAGGGGTACTAATGAAAAACTGTTTTTT. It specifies CASSRGTNEKLFF.

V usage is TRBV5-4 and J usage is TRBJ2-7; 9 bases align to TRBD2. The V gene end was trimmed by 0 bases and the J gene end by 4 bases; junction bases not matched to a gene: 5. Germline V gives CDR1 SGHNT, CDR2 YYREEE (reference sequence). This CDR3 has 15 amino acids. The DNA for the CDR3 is TGTGCCAGCAGCTTGGATGGGCTAGCGGGGTACGAGCAGTACTTC. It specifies CASSLDGLAGYEQYF.

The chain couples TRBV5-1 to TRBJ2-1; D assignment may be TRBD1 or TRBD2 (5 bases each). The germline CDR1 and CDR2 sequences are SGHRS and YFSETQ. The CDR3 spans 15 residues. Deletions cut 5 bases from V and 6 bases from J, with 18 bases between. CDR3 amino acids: CASSGGTPEVNEQFF. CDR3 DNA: TGCGCCAGCAGTGGTGGGACCCCCGAGGTCAATGAGCAGTTCTTC.